These 23 T cell receptor beta chains were sequenced from one sample in a study of T cells in Graves' hyperthyroidism and ophthalmopathy. From RNA transcripts, TCR beta CDR3 regions were amplified. TCR CDR3 regions were first amplified by RT-PCR with HTBI primers. TCRdb passed the multiplex PCR reads through MiXCR, listing each CDR3 protein once. The sample records 600,000 to 800,000 distinct CDR3 sequences, roughly a third being singletons. Material for sequencing was blood. The receptors originated from a woman aged 40 to 49 with Graves' hyperthyroidism.

The chain employs TRBV6-5 and TRBJ2-6, with D unclear. V was clipped by 6 bases and J by 4 bases, with 13 bases between them. The germline V gene has CDR1 MNHEY and CDR2 SVGAGI. CDR3 size: 15 residues. The DNA for the CDR3 is TGTGCCAGCAGCCCTCGGTTCTCGGGGGCCAACGTCCTGACTTTC. Its translation is CASSPRFSGANVLTF.

The V gene is TRBV20-1, the J gene TRBJ1-5; tentatively, D is TRBD1 (5 bases). The CDR3 has 17 residues. Germline CDR1 reads DFQATT; CDR2 reads SNEGSKA (reference sequence). V was pared by 5 bases and J by 7 bases, with 27 bases between. The CDR3 sequence: CSALMPRRTGGTQPQHF. Written as DNA, the CDR3 is TGCAGTGCTCTCATGCCACGTCGAACTGGGGGGACGCAGCCCCAGCATTTT.

The gene calls are TRBV19 and TRBJ2-7; the match to TRBD2 covers 10 bases. CDR3 length: 15 amino acids. Trimming cost V 3 bases and J 3 bases; bases outside gene matches: 5. Germline CDR1 and CDR2: LNHDA and SQIVND (reference sequence). Written as DNA, the CDR3 is TGTGCCAGTAGTATTGATCCTAGCGGGAGCTACGAGCAGTACTTC. Protein sequence: CASSIDPSGSYEQYF.

J is TRBJ1-5 and V is TRBV7-9, with TRBD1 identical over 11 bases. Unmatched junction bases numbered 12, after V lost 7 bases and J lost 7 bases. Per the germline V gene, CDR1 is SEHNR and CDR2 is FQNEAQ (reference sequence). This CDR3 has 16 amino acids. The CDR3 DNA follows: TGTGCCAGCACCCTAGGACAGGGGGCGCACTGGCAGCCCCAGCATTTT. It translates to CASTLGQGAHWQPQHF.

The gene calls are TRBV6-6 and TRBJ1-1, with TRBD1 matching over 7 bases. V trimming: 6 bases; J trimming: 1 base; junction bases outside the gene matches: 8. Germline V gene data show CDR1 as MNHNY and CDR2 as SVGAGI (reference sequence). The CDR3 is made up of 15 amino acids. This CDR3 is CASRRSGQTNTEAFF. The CDR3 coding sequence is TGTGCCAGCAGAAGATCGGGACAGACGAACACTGAAGCTTTCTTT.

This chain links TRBV10-3 with TRBJ1-3; 7 bases are shared with TRBD1. The CDR3 is 16 residues long. The J segment lost 2 bases and the V segment lost 0 bases, leaving 4 bases of the junction unmatched. Germline V gene sequence: CDR1 ENHRY, CDR2 SYGVKD. The CDR3 spells CAISESLDRAGNTIYF. CDR3 coding DNA: TGTGCCATCAGTGAGTCCCTCGACAGGGCTGGAAACACCATATATTTT.

This clonotype was recorded many times. The chain uses TRBV29-1 and TRBJ1-2, with TRBD1 matching over 7 bases. Germline CDR1 SQVTM, CDR2 ANQGSEA. This CDR3 comprises 12 residues. CDR3 residues: CSVTGKNYGYTF. The CDR3 DNA reads as TGCAGTGTGACAGGGAAGAACTATGGCTACACCTTC.

Only a few counts were recorded for this clonotype. The chain combines TRBV12-3 or TRBV12-4 with TRBJ1-1; D perhaps matches TRBD1 (5 bases). The CDR3 loop spans 13 amino acids. The ends were cut back, 5 bases at V and 4 bases at J, with 11 bases in the middle. The CDR3 here is CASSNPGGTEAFF. The CDR3 coding sequence is TGTGCCAGCAGTAACCCGGGGGGCACTGAAGCTTTCTTT.

The chain employs TRBV4-3 and TRBJ1-1; D uncertain. This CDR3 has 15 residues. Per the germline V gene, CDR1 is LGHNA and CDR2 is YSLEER. V lost 3 bases and J 0 bases, leaving 11 bases between the germline ends. The CDR3, as DNA: TGCGCCAGCAGCCATTCGGGTGGCCTGAACACTGAAGCTTTCTTT. It yields the protein CASSHSGGLNTEAFF.

The chain is built from TRBV6-1 and TRBJ2-6; 7 bases map to TRBD1. Losses at the gene ends were 6 bases for V and 2 bases for J; bases not matched to a gene: 7. Germline CDR1 and CDR2: MNHNS and SASEGT. The length of the CDR3 is 16 residues. The CDR3 sequence is CASRLLQGTGANVLTF. The CDR3 nucleotides read TGTGCCAGCAGATTGCTACAGGGGACTGGGGCCAACGTCCTGACTTTC.

This clonotype showed up just a few times. A much larger clone sits a single nucleotide away, making a read error possible. This chain joins TRBV10-3 and TRBJ2-7; 7 bases fit TRBD1. The CDR3 consists of 14 residues. Germline CDR1 reads ENHRY; CDR2 reads SYGVKD. V shed 2 bases and J 4 bases; nucleotides not matched to a gene: 5. CDR3 in DNA: TGTGCCATCAGTGAGGGACAGGACGGGTACGAGCAGTACTTC. Amino acids: CAISEGQDGYEQYF.

This clonotype was counted many times. The chain recombines TRBV5-6 with TRBJ1-5, with TRBD1 as a possible D gene (6 bases). From germline, CDR1 is SGHDT and CDR2 YYEEEE. V was pared by 0 bases and J by 4 bases, with 8 bases between. The CDR3 sequence is 14 residues long. The CDR3 DNA reads as TGTGCCAGCAGCTTGGCAACAGGGAATCAGCCCCAGCATTTT. It yields the protein CASSLATGNQPQHF.

This clonotype has just a few counts. V is TRBV14 and J is TRBJ2-3, with D unclear. The CDR3 loop spans 14 amino acids. The germline CDR1 and CDR2 sequences are SGHDN and FVKESK. The V gene lost 0 bases and the J gene lost 8 bases, with 12 bases spanning the gap. CDR3 sequence (DNA): TGTGCCAGCAGCCAAGATCCCTACCTAGGTACGCAGTATTTT. Protein sequence: CASSQDPYLGTQYF. Drawing the rest from reference TRBV14 and TRBJ2-3, the complete variable domain is EAGVTQFPSHSVIEKGQTVTLRCDPISGHDNLYWYRRVMGKEIKFLLHFVKESKQDESGMPNNRFLAERTGGTYSTLKVQPAELEDSGVYFCASSQDPYLGTQYFGPGTRLTVL.

V usage is TRBV5-4 and J usage is TRBJ1-4; TRBD1 matches 8 bases. The J segment lost 3 bases and the V segment lost 0 bases, leaving 1 base of the junction unmatched. The CDR3 covers 15 residues. Germline CDR1 and CDR2: SGHNT and YYREEE (reference sequence). CDR3 in amino acids: CASSLAQGANEKLFF. CDR3 DNA: TGTGCCAGCAGCTTGGCACAGGGGGCTAATGAAAAACTGTTTTTT.

This clonotype was counted at least ten times. The rearrangement joins TRBV29-1 to TRBJ2-7; 8 bases match TRBD1. Trimming removed 5 bases from V and 7 bases from J; junction bases left unmatched: 7. Germline CDR1 is SQVTM and CDR2 is ANQGSEA. The CDR3 extends over 12 amino acids. In DNA form, the CDR3 reads TGCAGCGTTTCCCAGGGGGCGAGGGAGCAGTACTTC. Its protein is CSVSQGAREQYF.

The chain uses TRBV4-3 and TRBJ1-2; 7 nucleotides line up with TRBD1. The CDR3 sequence is 15 residues long. Trimming took 5 bases from V and 6 from J; bases not matched to a gene: 12. The germline V gene encodes CDR1 LGHNA and CDR2 YSLEER. CDR3 coding DNA: TGCGCCAGCAGCGGGTCTACAGGGGTCTTCAATGGCTACACCTTC. Protein product: CASSGSTGVFNGYTF.

Worth noting for this clonotype: A junction end diverges from the germline sequence, so it may reflect a read error. V gene TRBV20-1 combines with J gene TRBJ2-5; TRBD1 aligns across 7 bases. CDR3 size: 15 residues. CDR1 is DFQATT, CDR2 SNEGSKA, per germline (reference sequence). CDR3 DNA: TGCAGTGCTAGAGTCTTACAGGGGTCCCAAGGGACCCAGTACTTC. Translating it yields CSARVLQGSQGTQYF.

The gene calls are TRBV5-6 and TRBJ1-2; D remains unclear. Trimming shortened V by 3 bases and J by 4 bases, and 16 bases separated the two germline ends. This CDR3 comprises 15 residues. The germline gives CDR1 SGHDT, CDR2 YYEEEE. CDR3 protein: CASSWFSGELYGYTF. DNA for the CDR3: TGTGCCAGCAGCTGGTTTTCCGGGGAACTCTATGGCTACACCTTC.

In this sample, this clonotype turned up many times. The rearrangement links TRBV11-1 to TRBJ1-4; D may be TRBD1 (6 bases). Germline V gives CDR1 SGHAT, CDR2 FQDESV (reference sequence). The CDR3 is made up of 14 amino acids. V lost 3 bases and J lost 8, with 13 bases in between. In nucleotides, the CDR3 is TGTGCCAGCAGCTTGATCGGGGGCGACGAAAAACTGTTTTTT. Translated: CASSLIGGDEKLFF.

This clonotype came up many times. The chain links TRBV7-9 to TRBJ1-1, with D perhaps matching TRBD1 (6 bases). Trimming stripped 1 base from V and 5 bases from J, with 11 bases between. This CDR3 contains 14 residues. Germline V lookup: CDR1 SEHNR, CDR2 FQNEAQ (reference sequence). In DNA form, the CDR3 reads TGTGCCAGCAGCTTAGTGGGGGCGAGTACTGAAGCTTTCTTT. Translation gives CASSLVGASTEAFF.

The rearrangement joins TRBV5-6 to TRBJ2-7; 9 nucleotides align to TRBD1. Trimming cost V 3 bases and J 6 bases; bases outside gene matches: 7. The germline gives CDR1 SGHDT, CDR2 YYEEEE. This CDR3 comprises 14 residues. CDR3 residues: CASSYRQGVVEQYF. Written as DNA, the CDR3 is TGTGCCAGCAGCTATCGACAGGGGGTTGTCGAGCAGTACTTC. The full variable domain, its missing parts supplied by reference TRBV5-6 and TRBJ2-7, is DAGVTQSPTHLIKTRGQQVTLRCSPKSGHDTVSWYQQALGQGPQFIFQYYEEEERQRGNFPDRFSGHQFPNYSSELNVNALLLGDSALYLCASSYRQGVVEQYFGPGTRLTVT.

The chain links TRBV20-1 to TRBJ1-6; D remains unclear. The ends were cut back, 0 bases at V and 8 bases at J, with 11 bases in the middle. Germline-derived CDR1 and CDR2 are DFQATT and SNEGSKA (reference sequence). CDR3 length: 14 residues. As DNA, the CDR3 is TGCAGTGCTAGAGAAGCCTCGAGGCATTCACCCCTCCACTTT. Translated: CSAREASRHSPLHF.

The sample holds many counts of this clonotype. The chain is built from TRBV11-2 and TRBJ2-7; TRBD1 or TRBD2 may be the D gene (6 bases each). The CDR3 length is 15 residues. Germline values: CDR1 SGHAT, CDR2 FQNNGV. Trimming took off 5 bases at V and 0 bases at J, with 14 bases between the two ends. The CDR3 nucleotides are TGTGCCAGCAGCCCGTTGCGGGGACACTCCTACGAGCAGTACTTC. Its protein product is CASSPLRGHSYEQYF.